These 19 T cell receptor beta chains originate from one sample sequenced in a study of spatial heterogeneity in lung cancer. TCRdb ran MiXCR on the 5' RACE reads and lists one entry per CDR3 protein. Found here are tens of thousands of distinct CDR3 sequences, 4% to 6% of them singletons; the top ten hold less than 35%. The time point here: sample taken at primary tumor resection. Extraction of whole RNA from tumor, nontumor lung or frozen PBMC preceded unsorted sequencing. The sequencing used PBMCs, collected at surgery. All receptors come from a female donor with early-stage non-small cell lung cancer.

The sample holds many counts of this clonotype. J is TRBJ2-1 and V is TRBV11-2, with 12 bases matching TRBD2. CDR3 size: 16 residues. Trimming cost V 5 bases and J 6 bases; bases outside gene matches: 8. From germline, CDR1 is SGHAT and CDR2 FQNNGV. CDR3 sequence: CASSLELAGGSNEQFF. CDR3 nucleotide sequence: TGTGCCAGCAGCCTGGAACTAGCGGGAGGCTCCAATGAGCAGTTCTTC.

This clonotype came up many times. The V gene is TRBV18, the J gene TRBJ1-2; D unclear. This CDR3 contains 15 residues. In germline, CDR1 is KGHSH, CDR2 LQKENI. V was cut by 3 bases and J by 8 bases, with 19 bases left in between. CDR3 DNA: TGTGCCAGCTCACCTGCCTCCGGGCCGGCGTGGGGCTACACCTTC. Amino acid sequence: CASSPASGPAWGYTF.

This clonotype was counted at least ten times. This sequence joins TRBV5-1 and TRBJ2-3; either TRBD1 or TRBD2 may fit D (5 bases each). CDR1 SGHRS and CDR2 YFSETQ come from the germline V gene. Trimming removed 1 base from V and 5 bases from J, with 14 bases in between. The CDR3 length is 15 residues. CDR3 bases: TGCGCCAGCAGCTTGTACGGGACCGAAGAAGATACGCAGTATTTT. As protein: CASSLYGTEEDTQYF.

This clonotype was seen ten or more times. The gene calls are TRBV30 and TRBJ1-2; D ambiguous. The germline gives CDR1 GTSNPN, CDR2 SVGIG (reference sequence). CDR3 length equals 15 residues. The V end lost 4 bases, the J end lost 2 bases, and 17 bases lay between the germline ends. The CDR3 DNA is TGTGCCTGGAACCCCAGTGGTACAGCCAACTATGGCTACACCTTC. Translated: CAWNPSGTANYGYTF.

This clonotype was found many times. V gene TRBV11-2 combines with J gene TRBJ2-3; D call uncertain. CDR3 length: 13 residues. Germline values: CDR1 SGHAT, CDR2 FQNNGV. V lost 5 bases, J lost 2 bases, and 8 bases lay in between. The CDR3 DNA reads as TGTGCCAGCAGCCAGCCGGACACAGATACGCAGTATTTT. Protein: CASSQPDTDTQYF.

This clonotype was seen repeatedly, ten times or more. J is TRBJ2-6 and V is TRBV5-1, with unresolved D. CDR3 length: 14 residues. V was cut by 5 bases and J by 0 bases, with 6 bases left in between. Per germline, CDR1 SGHRS and CDR2 YFSETQ. The CDR3 DNA follows: TGCGCCAGCAGGATCTTCTCTGGGGCCAACGTCCTGACTTTC. Its translation is CASRIFSGANVLTF.

In this sample, this clonotype turned up many times. V usage is TRBV7-9 and J usage is TRBJ1-5; no firm D call. CDR3 size: 14 residues. The V end lost 6 bases, the J end lost 1 base, and 10 bases lay between the germline ends. The germline V gene has CDR1 SEHNR and CDR2 FQNEAQ (reference sequence). CDR3 region: CASSSGISNQPQHF. The CDR3 nucleotides are TGTGCCAGCAGTTCCGGGATAAGCAATCAGCCCCAGCATTTT.

This clonotype was recorded at least ten times. The V and J genes are TRBV27 and TRBJ1-6, with a tentative D call TRBD1 (5 bases). CDR1 MNHEY and CDR2 SMNVEV come from the germline V gene (reference sequence). V was pared by 3 bases and J by 6 bases, with 9 bases between. This CDR3 contains 14 residues. The CDR3 reads CASSLQGFNSPLHF. The CDR3, as DNA: TGTGCCAGCAGTTTGCAGGGATTTAATTCACCCCTCCACTTT.

This clonotype was observed at least ten times. This chain connects TRBV4-3 to TRBJ1-1; no firm D call. CDR3 length equals 14 residues. The germline CDR1 and CDR2 sequences are LGHNA and YSLEER. Trimming took 1 base from V and 4 from J, leaving 10 bases between them. The CDR3 sequence is CASSQGSAATEAFF. CDR3 nucleotides: TGCGCCAGCAGCCAAGGCTCAGCGGCCACTGAAGCTTTCTTT.

This chain joins TRBV5-1 and TRBJ2-1; 13 bases match TRBD2. V was pared by 4 bases and J by 7 bases, with 8 bases of the junction left unmatched. Germline V gives CDR1 SGHRS, CDR2 YFSETQ. This CDR3 has 16 amino acids. The CDR3 loop reads CASSVWTSGRENEQFF. CDR3 nucleotide sequence: TGCGCCAGCAGCGTTTGGACTAGCGGGAGAGAGAATGAGCAGTTCTTC.

This clonotype was counted many times. This chain uses TRBV12-3 or TRBV12-4 with TRBJ2-7, with 14 bases fitting TRBD2. CDR3 size: 15 residues. The ends lost 5 bases at V and 3 bases at J; junction bases unmatched: 3. CDR3 nucleotides: TGTGCCAGCAGTCCCGGGACTAGCGGGAGCTACGAGCAGTACTTC. It specifies CASSPGTSGSYEQYF.

V usage is TRBV9 and J usage is TRBJ2-7, with TRBD2 matching over 7 bases. Germline V gives CDR1 SGDLS, CDR2 YYNGEE. V trimming: 3 bases; J trimming: 1 base; junction bases outside the gene matches: 4. The CDR3 has 14 amino acids. Here the CDR3 reads CASSESGDSYEQYF. The CDR3 DNA sequence: TGTGCCAGCAGCGAGAGCGGGGATTCCTACGAGCAGTACTTC.

This clonotype was seen at least ten times. This sequence joins TRBV20-1 and TRBJ2-3; D may be TRBD1 or TRBD2 (5 bases each). Trimming removed 6 bases at V and 5 bases at J, with 21 bases between. The CDR3 covers 15 residues. Per germline, CDR1 DFQATT and CDR2 SNEGSKA (reference sequence). The CDR3 DNA reads TGCAGTGCCTCTCCTGGGGGAGCAGGACTAGATACGCAGTATTTT. Protein product: CSASPGGAGLDTQYF.

This clonotype was detected ten times or more. The rearrangement uses TRBV6-1 and TRBJ2-1, with D possibly called TRBD1 or TRBD2 (5 bases each). V was shortened by 2 bases and J by 2 bases, with 10 bases between the two germline ends. CDR3 length: 15 residues. Germline V gives CDR1 MNHNS, CDR2 SASEGT. The CDR3 DNA is TGTGCCAGCAGTGAATCAGGGACGACCTACAATGAGCAGTTCTTC. It is translated as CASSESGTTYNEQFF.

The sample holds many counts of this clonotype. The chain uses TRBV11-2 and TRBJ2-5; 11 bases are shared with TRBD2. Germline CDR1 and CDR2: SGHAT and FQNNGV. V gave up 6 bases and J gave up 2 bases; unmatched junction bases: 8. This CDR3 has 16 amino acids. The CDR3 region is CASRRLAGLRQETQYF. In DNA form, the CDR3 reads TGTGCCAGCAGACGACTAGCGGGGCTTCGTCAAGAGACCCAGTACTTC.

This clonotype has at least ten counts. The chain carries TRBV11-2 and TRBJ1-1; no definite D call. There are 12 residues in the CDR3. The germline gives CDR1 SGHAT, CDR2 FQNNGV. V was clipped by 5 bases and J by 1 base, with 5 bases between them. CDR3 protein: CASSEWNTEAFF. In DNA form, the CDR3 reads TGTGCCAGCAGCGAGTGGAACACTGAAGCTTTCTTT.

This clonotype was observed many times. The J gene is TRBJ2-5, the V gene TRBV19, with D unresolved. This CDR3 region has 9 residues. Germline assignment: CDR1 LNHDA and CDR2 SQIVND (reference sequence). The V gene lost 10 bases and the J gene lost 10 bases, with 10 bases spanning the gap. The CDR3 DNA sequence: TGTGCCACCCGAATTGACCAGTACTTC. It specifies CATRIDQYF. The full variable domain, completed using reference TRBV19 and TRBJ2-5, is DGGITQSPKYLFRKEGQNVTLSCEQNLNHDAMYWYRQDPGQGLRLIYYSQIVNDFQKGDIAEGYSVSREKKESFPLTVTSAQKNPTAFYLCATRIDQYFGPGTRLLVL.

There are many counts of this clonotype. The chain uses TRBV23-1 and TRBJ2-2; D possibly corresponds to TRBD1 (6 bases). TRBV23-1 is placed among ORFs of uncertain function. V lost 7 bases and J 2 bases, leaving 20 bases between the germline ends. The CDR3 is 17 amino acids. CDR3 coding DNA: TGCGCCAGCACTCCGGGACACACAAGCAGTAACACCGGGGAGCTGTTTTTT. Translated, it gives CASTPGHTSSNTGELFF.

In this sample, this clonotype turned up many times. CDR3 residues: CASSGPEVRNEQFF. In DNA form, the CDR3 reads TGTGCCAGCAGTGGGCCTGAAGTTCGGAATGAGCAGTTCTTC. This rearrangement joins TRBV25-1 to TRBJ2-1; D remains ambiguous. The CDR3 sequence is 14 residues long. Trimming pared 4 bases from V and 7 bases from J, leaving 14 bases between. The germline V gene encodes CDR1 MGHDK and CDR2 SYGVNS.